A selection of T cell receptor beta chains follows, all from one sample in a study of OX40 agonist ivuxolimab in advanced cancers. Profiled with immunoSEQ multiplex PCR; TCRdb holds only in-frame clones, not every one. This sample carries fewer than 80,000 clones, around four fifths of them seen once, and the ten largest clones take 5% to 7%. Sequencing was performed on CD4+ or CD8+ T cells sorted from blood, taken in a trial of the OX40 agonist ivuxolimab. The receptor set was obtained from an adult with an advanced solid tumor such as melanoma, head and neck, liver or kidney cancer. CDR3s include the opening cysteine and the closing phenylalanine or tryptophan.

v_gene	j_gene	CDR3aa
TRBV13	TRBJ2-3	CASSAGDRELDTQYF
TRBV4-3	TRBJ1-2	CASNPGTAINYGYTF
TRBV18	TRBJ2-1	CASSNLAGASNEQFF
TRBV15	TRBJ2-1	CATSRSGTSGGSSYNEQFF
TRBV29-1	TRBJ2-1	CSVAGPSGNEQFF
TRBV4-3	TRBJ1-1	CASSPDDLNTEAFF
TRBV7-3	TRBJ1-1	CASSFSTSVNTEAFF
TRBV10-2	TRBJ2-3	CASSESWGLTDTQYF
TRBV7-8	TRBJ1-1	CASSLVPPEAFF
TRBV7-9	TRBJ2-7	CASSLGGLEQYF
TRBV5-8	TRBJ2-3	CASSRQSTDTQYF
TRBV10-3	TRBJ1-2	CAISKRTGVKYGYTF
TRBV4-1	TRBJ2-3	CASSQIWEGTQYF
TRBV7-9	TRBJ2-1	CASSLSGGAVEQFF
TRBV2	TRBJ2-3	CASSDDRGRGTDTQYF
TRBV29-1	TRBJ1-1	CSVHRGVNTEAFF
TRBV28	TRBJ1-2	CASSGLGNPANYGYTF
TRBV6-5	TRBJ1-4	CASSINDRASEKLFF
TRBV5-6	TRBJ2-1	CASSFGTSGINEQFF
TRBV7-9	TRBJ1-2	CASSVGEWGYTF
TRBV4-2	TRBJ1-3	CASSQDRGDRVGGNTIYF
TRBV5-1	TRBJ1-2	CASSWIQGNYGYTF
TRBV25-1	TRBJ2-5	CASSASDREETQYF
TRBV6-6	TRBJ2-1	CASSYTLAGGYNEQFF
TRBV7-9	TRBJ2-1	CASSPDYSHNEQFF
TRBV4-2	TRBJ2-3	CASSPRLAGGPTDTQYF
TRBV13	TRBJ2-7	CASSLARTSGYEQYF
TRBV7-9	TRBJ2-5	CASSFGETQYF
TRBV6-6	TRBJ1-2	CASSSLQGIRHGYTF
TRBV7-2	TRBJ2-7	CASSPLAGGPYEQYF
TRBV5-1	TRBJ2-3	CASTFWQTNTDTQYF
TRBV5-4	TRBJ1-2	CASSLSETYGYTF
TRBV7-2	TRBJ1-1	CASSSRTGREAFF
TRBV6-5	TRBJ2-3	CASSDTSTDTQYF
TRBV7-2	TRBJ1-1	CASSRGHDRGSAFF
TRBV6-5	TRBJ1-2	CASRVARVGNYGYTF
TRBV5-3	TRBJ1-2	CARSLSNLSDRAIYGYTF
TRBV7-2	TRBJ2-5	CASERGAQETQYF
TRBV14	TRBJ2-1	CASAGTGGRNRQFF
TRBV27	TRBJ1-1	CASRQENGVVNTEAFF
TRBV28	TRBJ1-5	CASSLQPFLSNQPQHF
TRBV4-1	TRBJ1-5	CASSPDRDNQPQHF
TRBV7-6	TRBJ2-2	CASSFLGSGELFF